The 23 T cell receptor beta chains below come from one sample, sequenced in a study of tumor-infiltrating lymphocytes in primary liver carcinoma. It was from roughly 20-30 mg of unsorted bulk tissue that RNA and DNA were co-extracted. From around 500 ng total RNA, TCR beta cDNA was generated with a primer in the constant region. Slightly modified ARM-PCR, run as three nested multiplex PCR rounds, produced the TCR beta libraries. The study ran its first two PCR rounds for around 10 cycles each, using TRBV1-TRBV30 forward primers and a C-beta reverse primer. TCRdb fed the multiplex PCR reads into MiXCR, producing one record per CDR3 protein. The sample yields around 70,000 distinct CDR3 sequences, over 60% seen once. The source material was liver tumor tissue from sampling region 4. As to subset: tumor region T4, right-lateral pole. Every receptor here comes from a man in his forties with primary liver carcinoma and hepatitis B virus infection.

A remark on this clonotype: Germline is not matched at one junction end, which may reflect a read error. As DNA, the CDR3 is TGCGGCGTTGAGAGAGGGGCTAGCGGGAGCCGCACAGATATGCAGTATTTT. Protein sequence: CGVERGASGSRTDMQYF. V usage is TRBV29-1 and J usage is TRBJ2-3, with TRBD2 matching 10 bases. The CDR3 covers 17 residues. Germline V lookup: CDR1 SQVTM, CDR2 ANQGSEA.

V gene TRBV28 combines with J gene TRBJ2-6, with D unclear. Trimming cost V 10 bases and J 1 base, with 14 bases left between them. The germline V gene encodes CDR1 MDHEN and CDR2 SYDVKM. This CDR3 comprises 15 residues. The chain's CDR3 is CANRFPVSGANVLTF. CDR3 sequence (DNA): TGTGCCAACAGATTTCCAGTGTCTGGGGCCAACGTCCTGACTTTC.

A note on this clonotype: A read error may account for a junction end that differs from germline. CDR3 coding DNA: TGTGCCATCAGCTTTGGGAGTGGTGGGTACAATGAGCAGTTCTTC. Residues: CAISFGSGGYNEQFF. The chain uses TRBV7-3 and TRBJ2-1; D might be TRBD2 (5 bases). The CDR3 spans 15 residues. CDR1 and CDR2 from the germline V gene are SGHTA and FQGTGA.

A note on this clonotype: No conserved phenylalanine or tryptophan is present at the end of the CDR3, so a read error is the likely explanation. V gene TRBV11-2 combines with J gene TRBJ2-5, with TRBD2 matching 13 bases. Germline CDR1 is SGHAT and CDR2 is FQNNGV. The CDR3 is 16 residues long. As DNA, the CDR3 is TGTGCCAGCAGCGACCCCGGGACTAGCGGGACAGAGACTCAGTACATC. It encodes CASSDPGTSGTETQYI.

Worth noting for this clonotype: At one boundary the junction diverges from the germline segment, which might be a read error. The CDR3 loop is CASSSGLAGGPDTQCF. The CDR3 nucleotides read TGTGCAAGCAGTTCCGGACTAGCGGGAGGGCCGGATACGCAGTGTTTT. V and J are TRBV6-9 and TRBJ2-3, with 15 bases fitting TRBD2. CDR1 and CDR2 (germline): MNHGY, SVAAGI. The CDR3 loop spans 16 amino acids.

Regarding this clonotype: One base away lies a much larger clone, so this may be a sequencing read error. V and J are TRBV7-9 and TRBJ2-5, with 12 bases identical to TRBD2. V lost 4 bases, J lost 7 bases, and 4 bases stayed unmatched. CDR3 size: 14 residues. Germline assignment: CDR1 SEHNR and CDR2 FQNEAQ (reference sequence). The DNA for the CDR3 is TGTGCCAGCAGCTCCAGGACTAGCGGGGTGACCCAGTACTTC. This sequence encodes CASSSRTSGVTQYF.

Regarding this clonotype: The junction and the germline gene differ at one end; a read error may be behind it. This chain links TRBV10-3 with TRBJ1-4; 10 bases match TRBD1. Looked up from germline, CDR1 is ENHRY and CDR2 is SYGVKD. The CDR3 spans 14 residues. The CDR3 is CAIRDGQGEEKLIF. DNA for the CDR3: TGTGCCATCAGAGACGGACAGGGGGAGGAAAAACTGATTTTT.

This clonotype was counted ten times or more. CDR3 region: CASSLDRGHRETQYF. CDR3 in DNA: TGTGCCAGCAGTCTGGACAGGGGGCACAGAGAGACCCAGTACTTC. This chain joins TRBV28 and TRBJ2-5; TRBD1 agrees at 11 bases. The germline V gene has CDR1 MDHEN and CDR2 SYDVKM. The CDR3 contains 15 residues. The J segment lost 4 bases and the V segment lost 5 bases, leaving 6 bases of the junction unmatched.

This chain joins TRBV10-3 and TRBJ2-7; TRBD1 matches at 7 bases. Germline V gene data show CDR1 as ENHRY and CDR2 as SYGVKD. The CDR3 sequence is 16 residues long. The ends lost 3 bases at V and 4 bases at J; junction bases unmatched: 12. The CDR3 DNA is TGTGCCATCAGTGATACCGGGATAGGGGGCAGATACGAGCAGTACTTC. Its translation is CAISDTGIGGRYEQYF.

The chain carries TRBV29-1 and TRBJ2-5, with 12 bases aligning to TRBD2. The germline CDR1 and CDR2 sequences are SQVTM and ANQGSEA. CDR3 length: 16 amino acids. CDR3 amino acids: CNVDSETSGSTGTQYF. In DNA, the CDR3 is TGCAACGTCGATAGCGAGACTAGCGGGAGTACTGGGACCCAGTACTTC.

This chain uses TRBV10-2 with TRBJ2-7; D possibly matches TRBD1 or TRBD2 (5 bases each). This CDR3 has 14 amino acids. Germline CDR1 is WSHSY and CDR2 is SAAADI. V lost 6 bases and J lost 5, with 17 bases in between. CDR3 nucleotides: TGCGCCAGCAGCCGGGATAGGGGCGTCCACGAGCAGTACTTC. Protein: CASSRDRGVHEQYF.

This chain connects TRBV29-1 to TRBJ1-1; D may be TRBD1 (5 bases). The V end was cut by 6 bases, the J end by 10 bases, with 21 bases between. Looked up from germline, CDR1 is SQVTM and CDR2 is ANQGSEA. CDR3 size: 13 residues. The CDR3 bases are TGCAGCGTCGCCGGGGGAGGGCGCACCGTAGCTTTCTTT. This gives the protein CSVAGGGRTVAFF.

As regards this clonotype: Given a much more abundant clone one base away, this may be a read error. V and J are TRBV28 and TRBJ1-2, with D perhaps TRBD1 (5 bases). The CDR3 has 17 amino acids. Germline V gene lookup returns CDR1 MDHEN and CDR2 SYDVKM. The CDR3 DNA reads TGTACCAGCAGTTCAACTAGCGCCCAGGGCCGGATCTATGGCTACACCTTC. Residues: CTSSSTSAQGRIYGYTF.

Regarding this clonotype: A junction end diverges from the germline sequence, so it may reflect a read error. The chain uses TRBV10-3 and TRBJ2-5; D gene ambiguous. The CDR3 consists of 12 residues. Germline CDR1 ENHRY, CDR2 SYGVKD. The CDR3 here is CAITESLETQYF. The CDR3 nucleotides read TGTGCCATCACTGAGTCGTTAGAAACCCAGTACTTC.

About this clonotype itself: This sequence may be a read error, since a much larger clone differs from it by one base. This chain uses TRBV28 with TRBJ1-1, with 8 bases identical to TRBD1. CDR3 length: 15 amino acids. Germline loops: CDR1 MDHEN, CDR2 SYDVKM. The DNA of the CDR3 is TGTGCCAGCAGTCCCCACGGACAGGGTAACATTGAAGCTTTCTTT. It encodes CASSPHGQGNIEAFF.

J is TRBJ2-7 and V is TRBV11-1; TRBD1 matches at 8 bases. The germline CDR1 and CDR2 sequences are SGHAT and FQDESV (reference sequence). With V trimmed by 3 bases and J by 3 bases, 16 bases remained unmatched. This CDR3 has 18 amino acids. The CDR3: CASSFSFARTGQLYEQYF. CDR3 DNA sequence: TGTGCCAGCAGCTTCAGCTTTGCCCGGACAGGGCAACTCTACGAGCAGTACTTC.

On this clonotype itself: Relative to the germline gene, one junction end is altered; a read error may explain this. The rearrangement joins TRBV6-5 to TRBJ2-1, with 16 bases fitting TRBD2. Looked up from germline, CDR1 is MNHEY and CDR2 is SVGAGI. The length of the CDR3 is 19 residues. The CDR3 reads CAGSHGTSGRAGTYNEQFF. The CDR3 DNA is TGTGCCGGCAGTCACGGGACTAGCGGGAGGGCCGGCACCTACAATGAGCAGTTCTTC.

On this clonotype: Germline and junction disagree at one end, which may indicate a read error. The chain is built from TRBV12-3 or TRBV12-4 and TRBJ2-7; a weak D match, TRBD2 (7 bases). This CDR3 is built from 15 residues. The CDR3 loop is CVSSLEGGSSYEQYF. In DNA, the CDR3 is TGTGTCAGCAGTCTCGAGGGGGGGTCCTCCTACGAGCAGTACTTC.

In its sample, this clonotype was seen a few times. One end of the junction is discordant with germline, which a read error may explain. The chain is built from TRBV28 and TRBJ1-4, with unresolved D. Germline V gene data show CDR1 as MDHEN and CDR2 as SYDVKM. CDR3 length equals 16 residues. This CDR3 is CASSGETPTTNEQLFF. CDR3 nucleotides: TGTGCCAGCAGTGGAGAAACTCCCACAACTAATGAACAACTGTTTTTT.

A word on this clonotype: This CDR3 is missing its conserved last phenylalanine or tryptophan, likely due to a read error. The V and J genes are TRBV29-1 and TRBJ1-5; possible D gene TRBD1, 6 bases. V was clipped by 5 bases and J by 12 bases, with 20 bases between them. In germline, CDR1 is SQVTM, CDR2 ANQGSEA. The CDR3 sequence is 13 residues long. The CDR3 spells CSVRDNYNQLQHL. CDR3 sequence (DNA): TGCAGCGTTCGGGACAATTACAATCAACTCCAGCATCTT.

The J gene is TRBJ1-4, the V gene TRBV4-1, with D unresolved. Germline V lookup: CDR1 MGHRA, CDR2 YSYEKL. The CDR3 is 16 amino acids. V was cut by 1 base and J by 5 bases, with 14 bases left in between. In DNA, the CDR3 is TGCGCCAGCAGCCAAGCCCCGGGGAGCGCGAATGAAAAACTGTTTTTT. Protein: CASSQAPGSANEKLFF.

This clonotype was seen many times. The J gene is TRBJ2-1, the V gene TRBV10-3; 10 positions agree with TRBD2. Germline V gene data show CDR1 as ENHRY and CDR2 as SYGVKD. The CDR3 extends over 15 amino acids. Losses at the gene ends were 5 bases for V and 4 bases for J; bases not matched to a gene: 5. The CDR3, as DNA: TGTGCCATCAGTTTAGCGGGAGGAGGGTACAATGAGCAGTTCTTC. Protein sequence: CAISLAGGGYNEQFF.

On this clonotype itself: The CDR3 end shows no conserved phenylalanine or tryptophan, and so a read error is likely. V usage is TRBV6-1 and J usage is TRBJ2-7; 11 bases match TRBD2. The CDR3 is made up of 15 amino acids. CDR1 and CDR2 (germline): MNHNS, SASEGT. Germline trimming cut 8 bases from V and 2 bases from J; bases unmatched to any gene: 8. The CDR3 sequence: CASLPLAGAPYEQYL. The CDR3 DNA is TGTGCCAGCTTACCACTAGCGGGAGCCCCCTACGAGCAGTACTTA.